This T cell receptor (beta chain) was retrieved from a study of Graves' ophthalmopathy and Graves' hyperthyroidism. Study-wide results and caveats: Among expanded thyroid clonotypes above 0.001 frequency, most also occurred in blood.

Germline-derived CDR1 and CDR2 are ENHRY and SYGVKD. CDR3 length equals 16 residues. In this sample, this clonotype turned up a few times. No antigen is known for it. An end of the junction differs from the germline gene, which may be a read error. Each hyperthyroidism patient was newly diagnosed, with under 2 months' duration, and aged 18 to 65. In this cohort, patients with other autoimmune diseases, uncontrolled infections, pregnancy or lactation were excluded. The authors amplified TCR beta CDR3 regions, and they did so from RNA transcripts for repertoire sequencing. HTBI-primed RT-PCR formed the first round, and a multiplex PCR formed the second. TCRdb re-called the multiplex PCR reads with MiXCR, one entry per CDR3 protein. The table lists about 600,000 distinct CDR3 sequences, about 35% of them singletons, with about 4.1% in the top ten.

The V call is TRBV10-3, the J call TRBJ2-2, with D perhaps TRBD1 (5 bases). Material: peripheral blood or thyroid tissue (not recorded which). This receptor was identified in an adult man with Graves' hyperthyroidism. CDR3 nucleotide sequence: TGTGCCAGCAGTAACCTCCCATTCCAGGGTGCCGGGGAGCTGTTTTTT. Translating gives CASSNLPFQGAGELFF.